Included here is one TCR beta chain sequence, with context. The antigen remains unidentified. PCR was performed using 60 Vbeta and 13 Jbeta primers. The protocol was immunoSEQ multiplex PCR, while the TCRdb copy is restricted to in-frame clones and leaves out a portion. The sample comprises about 220,000 clones, approximately 82% of which are singletons, and about 0.63% rests with the top ten. The sample belongs to a study of cytomegalovirus exposure and HLA in healthy donors. The CDR3 spans 14 residues. The germline V gene has CDR1 SGHNT and CDR2 YYREEE (reference sequence). The ends were cut back, 1 base at V and 4 bases at J, with 9 bases in the middle. Study-level points and caveats: There were some V segments, including TRBV6-2 and TRBV6-3, excluded as indistinguishable.

This TCR was recovered from a man aged 18 to 30 in good health and CMV-seronegative. The rearrangement joins TRBV5-4 to TRBJ2-4, with D possibly matching TRBD2 (6 bases). The sequencing sample was made of PBMCs. The CDR3 loop is CASSLWAGKNIQYF. As DNA, the CDR3 is TGTGCCAGCAGCTTGTGGGCGGGAAAAAACATTCAGTACTTC.